Included here is one TCR beta chain sequence, with context. The sample comes from a study of blood T cell repertoires in COVID-19. Clones were sequenced by immunoSEQ multiplex PCR, and TCRdb holds only the in-frame ones, with some missing. The profile shows some 42,000 clones, 75% to 80% of them singletons. The CDR3 extends over 16 amino acids. CDR1 and CDR2 (germline): LNHDA, SQIVND (reference sequence). V gave up 3 bases and J gave up 2 bases; unmatched junction bases: 8. The specimen was peripheral blood. The rearrangement links TRBV19 to TRBJ1-1, with 8 bases identical to TRBD1. The TCR was taken from a woman in her 70s with acute or convalescent COVID-19. The CDR3 sequence: CASSIPTGQVNTEAFF. CDR3 nucleotides: TGTGCCAGTAGTATCCCGACGGGACAGGTAAACACTGAAGCTTTCTTT.